These 23 T cell receptor beta chains originate from one sample sequenced in a study of blood T cell repertoires in COVID-19. Assay used: immunoSEQ multiplex PCR; TCRdb lists only in-frame clones, some missing. This table holds roughly 210,000 clones, around 86% found once. The sequencing sample was made of PBMCs or T cells enriched from blood (not recorded which). These receptors all stem from a man aged 25-45 years in a cohort exposed to, infected with or recovered from COVID-19 (not recorded which).

The chain uses TRBV24-1 and TRBJ2-2, with 7 bases that match TRBD1. CDR1 KGHDR and CDR2 SFDVKD come from the germline V gene. The CDR3 contains 16 residues. V gave up 2 bases and J gave up 2 bases; unmatched junction bases: 4. The DNA of the CDR3 is TGTGCCACCAGTGATTCGGCAGGGGGAAACACCGGGGAGCTGTTTTTT. Its translation is CATSDSAGGNTGELFF.

CDR3 loop: CASSLEGTSNPTSFYEQYF. The DNA of the CDR3 is TGTGCCAGCAGCTTAGAGGGGACTAGCAACCCAACCTCTTTCTACGAGCAGTACTTC. The chain carries TRBV11-2 and TRBJ2-7; 9 bases map to TRBD2. From germline, CDR1 is SGHAT and CDR2 FQNNGV. J lost 3 bases, V lost 0 bases, and 15 bases had no gene match. This CDR3 is built from 19 residues.

The chain couples TRBV14 to TRBJ1-1; a weak D match, TRBD1 (6 bases). The CDR3 consists of 13 residues. V lost 5 bases, J lost 5 bases, and 12 bases lay in between. Per the germline V gene, CDR1 is SGHDN and CDR2 is FVKESK. Here the CDR3 reads CASSGDIFTEAFF. DNA of the CDR3: TGTGCCAGCAGCGGGGACATATTTACTGAAGCTTTCTTT.

The chain carries TRBV27 and TRBJ1-3, with D perhaps matching TRBD1 (5 bases). CDR1 and CDR2 (germline): MNHEY, SMNVEV (reference sequence). This CDR3 has 20 amino acids. V dropped 8 bases and J dropped 0 bases, with 29 bases sitting between them. The CDR3 DNA reads as TGTGCCAGCCTCCTCGGGGGGGTCCAGCTCCAACCACTCTCTGGAAACACCATATATTTT. Its translation: CASLLGGVQLQPLSGNTIYF.

The genes are TRBV7-2 and TRBJ2-7; 10 positions match TRBD2. V lost 6 bases to trimming and J lost 0 bases; unmatched junction nucleotides: 2. There are 14 residues in the CDR3. Germline CDR1 SGHTA, CDR2 FQGNSA. The CDR3 DNA reads as TGTGCCAGCAGACCTAGCGGGAGCTCCTACGAGCAGTACTTC. Its translation is CASRPSGSSYEQYF. Full variable domain (missing parts from reference TRBV7-2 and TRBJ2-7): GAGVSQSPSNKVTEKGKDVELRCDPISGHTALYWYRQSLGQGLEFLIYFQGNSAPDKSGLPSDRFSAERTGGSVSTLTIQRTQQEDSAVYLCASRPSGSSYEQYFGPGTRLTVT.

The V call is TRBV24-1, the J call TRBJ2-5; the match to TRBD1 covers 7 bases. From germline, CDR1 is KGHDR and CDR2 SFDVKD. V lost 6 bases to trimming and J lost 0 bases; unmatched junction nucleotides: 9. This CDR3 is 16 amino acids long. Here the CDR3 DNA reads TGTGCCACCAGTCCCTCGACAGGGCCCGACCAAGAGACCCAGTACTTC. Amino acid sequence: CATSPSTGPDQETQYF.

The genes are TRBV4-1 and TRBJ1-1, with 11 bases identical to TRBD1. The V gene end was trimmed by 3 bases and the J gene end by 2 bases; junction bases not matched to a gene: 2. The length of the CDR3 is 15 residues. Germline-derived CDR1 and CDR2 are MGHRA and YSYEKL. CDR3 nucleotide sequence: TGCGCCAGCAGCCAGGACAGGGGGCTTAACACTGAAGCTTTCTTT. It codes for CASSQDRGLNTEAFF.

This sequence joins TRBV19 and TRBJ2-5, with TRBD2 matching 10 bases. Germline CDR1 reads LNHDA; CDR2 reads SQIVND (reference sequence). The V segment lost 5 bases and the J segment 7 bases; nucleotides outside the gene matches: 10. This CDR3 is 15 amino acids long. CDR3 DNA: TGTGCCAGTAGTCTCCTAGCGGGAGAGATAGGGACCCAGTACTTC. It encodes CASSLLAGEIGTQYF.

The chain has TRBV4-1 and TRBJ1-1; 9 nucleotides agree with TRBD1. Germline assignment: CDR1 MGHRA and CDR2 YSYEKL. V lost 4 bases and J lost 1; bases outside the gene matches: 4. The CDR3 extends over 15 amino acids. The CDR3 spells CASSRGQGPNTEAFF. The CDR3 DNA sequence: TGCGCCAGCAGCCGAGGACAGGGGCCGAACACTGAAGCTTTCTTT.

This clone was seen just once. This chain connects TRBV7-9 to TRBJ1-1; D may be TRBD1 (5 bases). Trimming cost V 0 bases and J 0 bases, with 14 bases left between them. CDR3 length equals 17 residues. Germline V gives CDR1 SEHNR, CDR2 FQNEAQ (reference sequence). The CDR3 DNA reads TGTGCCAGCAGCTTAGCGGGGAAGGGGCGCATGAACACTGAAGCTTTCTTT. Its protein is CASSLAGKGRMNTEAFF.

This chain uses TRBV15 with TRBJ2-1; 7 positions agree with TRBD2. The CDR3 runs to 17 residues. The V gene's germline CDR1 is LNHNV and CDR2 YYDKDF (reference sequence). V shed 0 bases and J 0 bases; nucleotides not matched to a gene: 5. In DNA, the CDR3 is TGTGCCACCAGCAGAGATGTTGGCGGGAGCTCCTACAATGAGCAGTTCTTC. Translated: CATSRDVGGSSYNEQFF.

The J gene is TRBJ1-2, the V gene TRBV12-3 or TRBV12-4; D is perhaps TRBD1 (6 bases). The CDR3 loop spans 12 amino acids. V lost 5 bases, J lost 10 bases, and 14 bases lay in between. CDR3 in amino acids: CASSTGQSLYTF. In DNA form, the CDR3 reads TGTGCCAGCAGTACAGGACAGTCTCTCTACACCTTC.

The chain employs TRBV5-1 and TRBJ2-1, with 10 positions matching TRBD2. CDR3 length equals 14 residues. CDR1 SGHRS and CDR2 YFSETQ come from the germline V gene. Trimming removed 2 bases from V and 5 bases from J; junction bases left unmatched: 1. CDR3 sequence (DNA): TGCGCCAGCAGCTTCGGACTAGCGGACAATGAGCAGTTCTTC. This encodes CASSFGLADNEQFF.

On this clone: The sample contains more than one DNA sequence encoding this CDR3. This rearrangement joins TRBV7-9 to TRBJ1-1; D might be TRBD1 (5 bases). V lost 3 bases and J lost 2, with 7 bases in between. CDR3 size: 13 residues. Germline CDR1 SEHNR, CDR2 FQNEAQ (reference sequence). The CDR3: CASSFQGNTEAFF. The CDR3 region has the DNA TGTGCCAGCAGCTTCCAGGGAAACACTGAAGCTTTCTTT.

The CDR3 reads CASSFTGNQPQHF. CDR3 nucleotides: TGTGCCAGCAGTTTTACAGGCAATCAGCCCCAGCATTTT. This sequence joins TRBV28 and TRBJ1-5; D not certain. V gave up 3 bases and J gave up 2 bases, with 5 bases separating them. This CDR3 region has 13 residues. The germline CDR1 and CDR2 sequences are MDHEN and SYDVKM.

The V call is TRBV7-2, the J call TRBJ2-1; perhaps TRBD2 as D (6 bases). Trimming left V 3 bases short and J 5 bases short, with 11 bases between. The CDR3 loop spans 14 amino acids. Germline V gives CDR1 SGHTA, CDR2 FQGNSA. The chain's CDR3 is CASSFRRGNNEQFF. The CDR3 DNA is TGTGCCAGCAGCTTTAGGAGGGGAAACAATGAGCAGTTCTTC.

The rearrangement links TRBV7-8 to TRBJ2-1; possibly TRBD2 for D (6 bases). This CDR3 comprises 16 residues. Germline V gives CDR1 SGHVS, CDR2 FQNEAQ. Trimming shortened V by 1 base and J by 4 bases, and 14 bases separated the two germline ends. The CDR3 region is CASSLESGLFYNEQFF. As DNA, the CDR3 is TGTGCCAGCAGCTTAGAGTCGGGACTTTTTTACAATGAGCAGTTCTTC.

V is TRBV27 and J is TRBJ2-5; no clear D gene. The CDR3 is 13 amino acids. The germline gives CDR1 MNHEY, CDR2 SMNVEV (reference sequence). With 5 bases removed from V and 5 bases from J, the gap between germline ends came to 12 bases. CDR3 in amino acids: CASSTGLVETQYF. The CDR3, as DNA: TGTGCCAGCAGTACTGGGCTGGTGGAGACCCAGTACTTC.

The gene calls are TRBV5-4 and TRBJ1-2; TRBD1 agrees at 7 bases. CDR1 SGHNT and CDR2 YYREEE come from the germline V gene (reference sequence). This CDR3 is built from 14 residues. J gave up 6 bases and V 5 bases, and 10 bases lay outside the gene matches. In DNA form, the CDR3 reads TGTGCCAGCAGAGGCAACAGGGGCGGGCATGGCTACACCTTC. This codes for CASRGNRGGHGYTF.

The V and J genes are TRBV7-8 and TRBJ2-7; weak D call: TRBD1 (6 bases). There are 15 residues in the CDR3. V was clipped by 1 base and J by 4 bases, with 14 bases between them. The germline CDR1 and CDR2 sequences are SGHVS and FQNEAQ. CDR3 amino acids: CASSLGTASTYEQYF. CDR3 nucleotide sequence: TGTGCCAGCAGCTTAGGGACAGCCTCCACTTACGAGCAGTACTTC.

This clone was seen a single time. This chain links TRBV19 with TRBJ2-5; TRBD2 aligns across 7 bases. The trim removed 4 bases at V and 4 bases at J, leaving 3 bases unmatched. CDR1 and CDR2 (germline): LNHDA, SQIVND (reference sequence). There are 13 residues in the CDR3. The CDR3 sequence: CASSSGSGETQYF. DNA for the CDR3: TGTGCCAGTAGTAGCGGGAGCGGAGAGACCCAGTACTTC.

In its sample, this clone was seen once. The chain combines TRBV6-4 with TRBJ2-1; TRBD2 aligns across 9 bases. This CDR3 is built from 15 residues. V trimming: 4 bases; J trimming: 6 bases; junction bases outside the gene matches: 7. The germline V gene encodes CDR1 MRHNA and CDR2 SNTAGT. CDR3 coding DNA: TGTGCCAGCAGTGCCAAGCGGGAGGCTAGCAATGAGCAGTTCTTC. It is translated as CASSAKREASNEQFF.

The V and J genes are TRBV18 and TRBJ1-6, with D unresolved. Germline V gene data show CDR1 as KGHSH and CDR2 as LQKENI. Trimming removed 4 bases from V and 10 bases from J, with 14 bases in between. The CDR3 totals 14 residues. The CDR3 sequence is CASSLDWSGSPLHF. The CDR3 coding sequence is TGTGCCAGCTCACTGGACTGGTCCGGATCACCCCTCCACTTT. The full variable domain, rest sourced from reference TRBV18 and TRBJ1-6, is NAGVMQNPRHLVRRRGQEARLRCSPMKGHSHVYWYRQLPEEGLKFMVYLQKENIIDESGMPKERFSAEFPKEGPSILRIQQVVRGDSAAYFCASSLDWSGSPLHFGNGTRLTVT.